Each of the 31 T cell receptor beta chains below was sequenced from the same sample in a study of Ad26.COV2.S vaccination and SARS-CoV-2 variants. This sample's treatment: roughly 19 received Ad26.COV2.S at low or high dose, single or two shots; about five received placebo; per-sample allocation not given. The samples were gathered on day 63 after the first injection of vaccine or placebo. Only in-frame clones appear in the TCRdb table, and some are missing; sequencing was by immunoSEQ multiplex PCR. The data contain 350,000 to 450,000 clones, about four fifths of them seen just once; the ten biggest clones take up about 7.4%. The material was peripheral blood, obtained in a trial of Ad26.COV2.S vaccine versus placebo. All receptors come from a person aged 18-65 years who received the Ad26.COV2.S COVID-19 vaccine or a placebo.

This chain connects TRBV19 to TRBJ1-1, with unresolved D. The CDR3 has 14 amino acids. Trimming left V 3 bases short and J 1 base short, with 9 bases between. CDR1 is LNHDA, CDR2 SQIVND, per germline (reference sequence). CDR3 region: CASSIFWGNTEAFF. CDR3 bases: TGTGCCAGTAGTATTTTTTGGGGGAACACTGAAGCTTTCTTT.

The rearrangement links TRBV6-4 to TRBJ2-2; 11 bases agree with TRBD1. V lost 7 bases and J lost 4; bases outside the gene matches: 5. The CDR3 runs 15 residues. The germline CDR1 and CDR2 sequences are MRHNA and SNTAGT. The CDR3 DNA reads TGTGCCAGCAAATCCGGGACAGGGGGCACCGGGGAGCTGTTTTTT. Translated: CASKSGTGGTGELFF.

This clone was observed a handful of times. The chain employs TRBV9 and TRBJ1-4; a weak D match, TRBD1 (5 bases). This CDR3 is built from 13 residues. Germline CDR1 is SGDLS and CDR2 is YYNGEE. V was clipped by 4 bases and J by 8 bases, with 12 bases between them. The CDR3 nucleotides read TGTGCCAGCAGCCTCGGAGGGGAAGAAAAACTGTTTTTT. This codes for CASSLGGEEKLFF.

This CDR3 is CASSQEQIPTGSPLHF. The DNA of the CDR3 is TGCGCCAGCAGCCAAGAACAGATTCCTACAGGGTCACCCCTCCACTTT. The rearrangement links TRBV4-3 to TRBJ1-6, with a weak D call TRBD1 (6 bases). Germline loops: CDR1 LGHNA, CDR2 YSLEER. Deletions cut 0 bases from V and 10 bases from J, with 16 bases between. The CDR3 is 16 amino acids.

This chain links TRBV29-1 with TRBJ1-1; a weak D match, TRBD1 (5 bases). The CDR3 covers 11 residues. CDR1 and CDR2 from the germline V gene are SQVTM and ANQGSEA. CDR3 in amino acids: CSGALNTEAFF. The CDR3 nucleotides read TGCTCTGGGGCTCTGAACACTGAAGCTTTCTTT.

This clone turned up a few times. The rearrangement joins TRBV5-5 to TRBJ1-2, with D perhaps matching TRBD1 (5 bases). CDR1 is SGHKS and CDR2 is YYEKEE in the germline V gene (reference sequence). The CDR3 contains 16 residues. The ends were cut back, 1 base at V and 4 bases at J, with 17 bases in the middle. The DNA for the CDR3 is TGTGCCAGCAGCTTGTCGCCGGGGCACCGGGGCTATGGCTACACCTTC. It yields the protein CASSLSPGHRGYGYTF.

This clone was observed a few times. The chain is built from TRBV19 and TRBJ2-7, with D unclear. CDR3 length equals 13 residues. Trimming took off 2 bases at V and 6 bases at J, with 11 bases between the two ends. Germline CDR1 and CDR2: LNHDA and SQIVND (reference sequence). The CDR3 loop reads CASSISTTGEQYF. The CDR3 DNA follows: TGTGCCAGTAGTATATCCACTACGGGCGAGCAGTACTTC.

The V gene is TRBV18, the J gene TRBJ2-3; no firm D call. The germline V gene has CDR1 KGHSH and CDR2 LQKENI. This CDR3 comprises 14 residues. V lost 3 bases to trimming and J lost 2 bases, with 9 bases between them. CDR3 protein: CASSPLPSTDTQYF. Written as DNA, the CDR3 is TGTGCCAGCTCACCCCTCCCCTCCACAGATACGCAGTATTTT.

This clone has just one count. The rearrangement joins TRBV2 to TRBJ2-1, with D possibly matching TRBD2 (6 bases). This CDR3 has 13 residues. Trimming pared 4 bases from V and 13 bases from J, leaving 17 bases between. From germline, CDR1 is SNHLY and CDR2 FYNNEI. The CDR3 loop reads CASSVGRGTVQFF. The CDR3 region has the DNA TGTGCCAGCAGTGTCGGGCGGGGAACGGTCCAGTTCTTC. The full variable domain, with the rest looked up from reference TRBV2 and TRBJ2-1, is EPEVTQTPSHQVTQMGQEVILRCVPISNHLYFYWYRQILGQKVEFLVSFYNNEISEKSEIFDDQFSVERPDGSNFTLKIRSTKLEDSAMYFCASSVGRGTVQFFGPGTRLTVL.

As DNA, the CDR3 is TGTGCCAGCAGTGACCTGGGGGACAGCAACACCGGGGAGCTGTTTTTT. The encoded protein is CASSDLGDSNTGELFF. This rearrangement joins TRBV6-4 to TRBJ2-2; TRBD1 matches 7 bases. The germline V gene has CDR1 MRHNA and CDR2 SNTAGT. Trimming cost V 2 bases and J 2 bases; bases outside gene matches: 5. The CDR3 extends over 16 amino acids.

The chain carries TRBV7-2 and TRBJ1-1; D is uncertain. Per the germline V gene, CDR1 is SGHTA and CDR2 is FQGNSA. CDR3 size: 14 residues. V lost 6 bases, J lost 2 bases, and 13 bases lay in between. The CDR3 coding sequence is TGTGCCAGCAGATCTACACTGGCAAACACTGAAGCTTTCTTT. It is translated as CASRSTLANTEAFF.

The table lists this clone with a count of one. The chain links TRBV4-2 to TRBJ2-2; D unresolved. The germline gives CDR1 LGHNA, CDR2 YNFKEQ. The CDR3 is made up of 12 amino acids. V was clipped by 6 bases and J by 5 bases, with 7 bases between them. CDR3 nucleotides: TGTGCCAGCAGTCCTTTGACCGGGGAGCTGTTTTTT. Translated: CASSPLTGELFF.

This clone was detected only once. The chain uses TRBV29-1 and TRBJ2-5; 8 nucleotides agree with TRBD2. CDR1 and CDR2 (germline): SQVTM, ANQGSEA. The CDR3 totals 11 residues. CDR3 sequence (DNA): TGCAGTCTACTAGCGGAAGAGACCCAGTACTTC. This translates into CSLLAEETQYF.

The chain employs TRBV9 and TRBJ2-1, with 12 bases that match TRBD2. Germline V gives CDR1 SGDLS, CDR2 YYNGEE. There are 15 residues in the CDR3. Trimming at V came to 3 bases and at J to 10 bases, leaving 8 bases not matched to a gene. As DNA, the CDR3 is TGTGCCAGCAGCGAGGGGGGACTAGCGGGTGGAGAGCAGTTCTTC. This encodes CASSEGGLAGGEQFF.

In its sample, this clone was seen once. CDR3 coding DNA: TGCAGTGCTAGTCGCTCGGGCAATGAGCAGTTCTTC. It specifies CSASRSGNEQFF. The chain employs TRBV20-1 and TRBJ2-1, with D unclear. This CDR3 has 12 amino acids. Trimming shortened V by 3 bases and J by 6 bases, and 9 bases separated the two germline ends. Germline CDR1 DFQATT, CDR2 SNEGSKA (reference sequence).

The rearrangement uses TRBV18 and TRBJ2-7; 9 positions match TRBD2. This CDR3 has 14 amino acids. Germline CDR1 KGHSH, CDR2 LQKENI. V lost 5 bases and J lost 4; bases outside the gene matches: 6. CDR3 sequence: CASSTGTSKYEQYF. CDR3 DNA sequence: TGTGCCAGCTCAACCGGGACTAGCAAGTACGAGCAGTACTTC.

CDR3 nucleotides: TGTGCCAGCAGTCTAGCGGGGGGGCACTACAATGAGCAGTTCTTC. Translated, it gives CASSLAGGHYNEQFF. The chain joins TRBV6-2 or TRBV6-3 to TRBJ2-1; the match to TRBD2 covers 12 bases. The germline V gene has CDR1 MNHEY and CDR2 SVGEGT. V lost 5 bases to trimming and J lost 3 bases; unmatched junction nucleotides: 2. This CDR3 region has 15 residues.

The V call is TRBV6-5, the J call TRBJ2-3; perhaps TRBD2 as D (5 bases). The V gene lost 5 bases and the J gene lost 6 bases, with 15 bases spanning the gap. This CDR3 comprises 14 residues. The germline V gene encodes CDR1 MNHEY and CDR2 SVGAGI. CDR3 residues: CASSPGLSADTQYF. CDR3 nucleotides: TGTGCCAGCAGTCCTGGACTTAGTGCCGATACGCAGTATTTT.

This clone was found once. This chain uses TRBV3-1 (or the pseudogene TRBV3-2) with TRBJ2-7; TRBD2 matches 8 bases. The V gene end was trimmed by 4 bases and the J gene end by 7 bases; junction bases not matched to a gene: 9. There are 14 residues in the CDR3. CDR1 and CDR2 from the germline V gene are LGHDT and YNNKEL (reference sequence). CDR3 coding DNA: TGTGCCAGCAGCCCGGGACTAGTCGGGAGGGAGCAGTACTTC. It encodes CASSPGLVGREQYF.

This clone was seen at least ten times. The chain couples TRBV5-5 to TRBJ2-7; D call uncertain. Trimming removed 0 bases from V and 1 base from J, with 8 bases in between. Per germline, CDR1 SGHKS and CDR2 YYEKEE (reference sequence). The CDR3 length is 14 residues. The CDR3 reads CASSLVGRSYEQYF. CDR3 in DNA: TGTGCCAGCAGCTTGGTGGGCCGGTCCTACGAGCAGTACTTC.

This sequence joins TRBV25-1 and TRBJ2-1, with D possibly matching TRBD1 (6 bases). CDR1 and CDR2 from the germline V gene are MGHDK and SYGVNS. The CDR3 covers 13 residues. The ends were cut back, 4 bases at V and 13 bases at J, with 17 bases in the middle. The CDR3 coding sequence is TGTGCCAGCAGTGTTCCGGGACAAGGAACCCAGTTCTTC. Its protein product is CASSVPGQGTQFF.

In nucleotides, the CDR3 is TGCAGCGTTGAGGTTTGGACGTCCAGTAAAGCTTTCTTT. Protein: CSVEVWTSSKAFF. The V and J genes are TRBV29-1 and TRBJ1-1; D gene ambiguous. Germline V gene sequence: CDR1 SQVTM, CDR2 ANQGSEA. V was shortened by 3 bases and J by 9 bases, with 17 bases between the two germline ends. This CDR3 is 13 amino acids long.

The sample holds a few counts of this clone. This chain connects TRBV9 to TRBJ2-7; the match to TRBD2 covers 11 bases. This CDR3 has 14 amino acids. Germline V gives CDR1 SGDLS, CDR2 YYNGEE. With V trimmed by 4 bases and J by 5 bases, 5 bases remained unmatched. CDR3 protein: CASSRLAGGDEQYF. The CDR3, as DNA: TGTGCCAGCAGCCGCCTAGCGGGAGGTGACGAGCAGTACTTC.

V gene TRBV2 combines with J gene TRBJ1-5; 11 bases align to TRBD1. V lost 6 bases to trimming and J lost 5 bases; unmatched junction nucleotides: 3. The germline CDR1 and CDR2 sequences are SNHLY and FYNNEI. This CDR3 spans 14 amino acids. The CDR3 region is CASSRDRGYQPQHF. The CDR3 nucleotides are TGTGCCAGCAGCCGGGACAGGGGGTATCAGCCCCAGCATTTT.

This clone appeared a single time. The rearrangement links TRBV7-9 to TRBJ2-3, with D possibly matching TRBD2 (6 bases). The germline CDR1 and CDR2 sequences are SEHNR and FQNEAQ (reference sequence). The V end was cut by 4 bases, the J end by 2 bases, with 13 bases between. The CDR3 length is 15 residues. DNA of the CDR3: TGTGCCAGCAGCTCCCTTAGCGGTTACACAGATACGCAGTATTTT. It translates to CASSSLSGYTDTQYF.

This chain uses TRBV11-3 with TRBJ2-7, with a tentative D call TRBD2 (5 bases). The germline V gene encodes CDR1 SGHNT and CDR2 YENEEA. The CDR3 is 14 amino acids. The V gene lost 3 bases and the J gene lost 2 bases, with 11 bases spanning the gap. The CDR3 region is CASSFGGTPYEQYF. CDR3 in DNA: TGTGCCAGCAGCTTTGGAGGTACACCCTACGAGCAGTACTTC.

The chain couples TRBV11-3 to TRBJ1-2; a weak D match, TRBD1 (5 bases). This CDR3 is 14 amino acids long. Germline V gene sequence: CDR1 SGHNT, CDR2 YENEEA. V lost 1 base and J lost 6, with 12 bases in between. For the CDR3, the DNA is TGTGCCAGCAGCTTAGTAGCCAGGGTGAATGGCTACACCTTC. Amino acids: CASSLVARVNGYTF.

The chain couples TRBV5-1 to TRBJ1-4; tentative D call: TRBD1 (6 bases). The germline V gene encodes CDR1 SGHRS and CDR2 YFSETQ. This CDR3 spans 18 amino acids. Trimming took 4 bases from V and 6 from J, leaving 25 bases between them. DNA of the CDR3: TGCGCCAGCAGCATCGGTCGGCAGGGGTGGATTGTGGATGAAAAACTGTTTTTT. Its protein product is CASSIGRQGWIVDEKLFF.

The J gene is TRBJ2-1, the V gene TRBV18; 12 bases are a match to TRBD2. CDR1 KGHSH and CDR2 LQKENI come from the germline V gene. With 0 bases clipped from V and 6 bases from J, the junction kept 6 bases outside the gene matches. The CDR3 contains 17 residues. Here the CDR3 reads CASSPPASGRALNEQFF. The CDR3 nucleotides read TGTGCCAGCTCACCACCGGCTAGCGGGAGGGCCCTCAATGAGCAGTTCTTC.

The chain combines TRBV11-3 with TRBJ2-2; D is undetermined. V gave up 0 bases and J gave up 6 bases, with 8 bases separating them. CDR3 length: 14 residues. Germline loops: CDR1 SGHNT, CDR2 YENEEA. The CDR3 sequence: CASSLDGISGELFF. CDR3 nucleotides: TGTGCCAGCAGCTTAGATGGGATTTCCGGGGAGCTGTTTTTT.

The gene calls are TRBV5-4 and TRBJ2-2; tentative D call: TRBD2 (6 bases). V dropped 4 bases and J dropped 8 bases, with 15 bases sitting between them. The CDR3 is made up of 14 amino acids. Germline V gene data show CDR1 as SGHNT and CDR2 as YYREEE (reference sequence). The CDR3 DNA reads as TGTGCCAGCAGCCCTGGACCGGAGGGTGGGGAGCTGTTTTTT. It encodes CASSPGPEGGELFF.